The T cell receptor (beta chain) under discussion was sequenced for a study of T cell responses to AZD1222 COVID-19 vaccine (dated by TCRdb to the early 2020s). In terms of the full investigation: AZD1222 recipients given second doses at about 4 weeks or at about 12 weeks were pooled, since spike-specific TCR depth and breadth were not found to differ between the two schedules. A total of approximately 250 trial participants underwent TCR sequencing, of whom about 200 had received two doses of AZD1222 and roughly 26 had received two doses of the MenACWY control vaccine. Trial participants were enrolled by age into 18-55, 56-69 and 70-plus year subgroups, with about 150, 28 and 57 TCR-sequenced participants respectively. The paper as a whole reports these results and caveats: In the small 56-69-year group, the increase in depth fell short of significance, most likely because of low power. Conclusions about previously exposed vaccinees are limited, since just five or six AZD1222 recipients were seropositive for SARS-CoV-2 at baseline. Participants were mostly white British, with more females than males. The authors suggested clonal diversity may have been underestimated. After two AZD1222 doses, spike-specific TCR breadth and depth were significantly higher than at day 0 and than in MenACWY recipients. Because no day 14 peak-response samples were available, the repertoires could be characterized only after the peak T cell response. Reportedly, close to half of the unique spike-specific TCRs recognized epitopes lying outside the regions that are mutated in the B.1.351 and B.1.1.7 variants. The whole spike protein was spanned by vaccine-associated CD4 TCRs, and dominant responses were seen in regions 160-218 and 743-854.

The CDR3 regions of human TCRbeta chains were subjected to immunosequencing. Under the source paper's analysis protocol: TCRs in the repertoires were compared against a reference library of SARS-CoV-2-specific TCRs that had been generated with the MIRA antigen-specificity platform. Breadth meant the fraction of unique TCRs that were SARS-CoV-2-associated, whereas depth meant the fraction of total T cells that were SARS-CoV-2-associated. Each spike-specific TCR was assigned to its reactive spike region and to a CD4 or CD8 class using the MIRA data. Log10-transformed breadth and depth values were compared by one-way ANOVA with Sidak's multiple comparisons tests. The table comes from immuneACCESS by way of TCRdb, which keeps in-frame sequences with V and J called. Part of the clones is missing from these tables; in studies checked, under half for an unresolved V gene and the rest for unknown reasons. That table gives V, J and clone size, and the DNA gave D and trimming. The sample has 200,000 or so clones on record, approximately 91% of them singletons. The ten largest clonotypes hold 0.99% of the sample.

Per the germline V gene (reference sequence), SGHNT is the CDR1 and YYREEE is the CDR2. The V end gives up 4 bases and the J end 4 bases, leaving 4 bases in the junction not matched to a gene. The CDR3 contains 14 residues, cysteine and phenylalanine counted. The kept DNA is CDR3 alone, 42 bases in frame from the first base. Explained via the paper, the time point label denotes: baseline before first vaccination. Vaccinee samples were obtained from the UK trials COV001 and COV002, which included a single-blind randomized controlled phase 2/3 trial of AZD1222 (ChAdOx1 nCoV-19) in healthy adults. Trial participant PBMC samples were collected at day 0 and day 28 after the second dose for TCRbeta chain sequencing. Regarding this clone: Its cognate antigen has yet to be identified. No base quality information exists; no much larger clone differs at one position.

The clonotype originates from an adult in good health. Source: peripheral blood, taken on day 0 of AZD1222 vaccination. The chain is assembled from TRBV5-4 and TRBJ2-5, and 10 junction bases match TRBD2. The DNA is TGTGCCAGCAGCGGGGGACTAGCGTTAGAGACCCAGTACTTC. Its translation reads: CASSGGLALETQYF. Reference TRBV5-4 and TRBJ2-5 genes cover what lies past the CDR3, so the full variable domain is ETGVTQSPTHLIKTRGQQVTLRCSSQSGHNTVSWYQQALGQGPQFIFQYYREEENGRGNFPPRFSGLQFPNYSSELNVNALELDDSALYLCASSGGLALETQYFGPGTRLLVL.